The 25 T cell receptor beta chains reported below all come from one sample, sequenced in a study of blood T cell repertoires in COVID-19. Sequencing used immunoSEQ multiplex PCR; TCRdb keeps in-frame clones, though not all of them. Among roughly 130,000 clones listed, roughly 83% were seen once. What was sequenced was PBMCs or T cells enriched from blood (not recorded which). These receptor sequences come from a man aged 35 to 55 with acute COVID-19.

This clone turned up a few times. The chain has TRBV27 and TRBJ1-6; 8 bases are shared with TRBD1. Germline V gene sequence: CDR1 MNHEY, CDR2 SMNVEV (reference sequence). The trim removed 3 bases at V and 9 bases at J, leaving 7 bases unmatched. The CDR3 covers 15 residues. The CDR3 here is CASSLRTGTFSPLHF. CDR3 DNA: TGTGCCAGCAGTTTGAGGACAGGGACTTTTTCACCCCTCCACTTT.

The chain uses TRBV12-3 or TRBV12-4 and TRBJ1-1, with D hard to call. This CDR3 region has 13 residues. V lost 7 bases, J lost 1 base, and 10 bases lay in between. CDR3 nucleotides: TGTGCCAGCACCCTGACATCGAACACTGAAGCTTTCTTT. It is translated as CASTLTSNTEAFF.

Here the CDR3 reads CASSWTSGSYEQYF. CDR3 in DNA: TGTGCCAGCAGTTGGACTAGCGGGAGCTACGAGCAGTACTTC. The chain is built from TRBV6-5 and TRBJ2-7; 13 bases are a match to TRBD2. The CDR3 has 14 residues. The V segment lost 4 bases and the J segment 3 bases; nucleotides outside the gene matches: 0. Germline loops: CDR1 MNHEY, CDR2 SVGAGI.

The chain is built from TRBV13 and TRBJ2-7; weak D call: TRBD1 (6 bases). V dropped 4 bases and J dropped 6 bases, with 16 bases sitting between them. Germline-derived CDR1 and CDR2 are PRHDT and FYEKMQ (reference sequence). The CDR3 covers 14 residues. CDR3 DNA sequence: TGTGCCAGCAGCTCGGGACAAAGGGGCTTCGAGCAGTACTTC. It encodes CASSSGQRGFEQYF.

The genes are TRBV18 and TRBJ2-7; D is unresolved. Looked up from germline, CDR1 is KGHSH and CDR2 is LQKENI. The CDR3 consists of 13 residues. V shed 3 bases and J shed 5 bases, with 11 bases lying between them. The chain's CDR3 is CASSPLVFHEQYF. In nucleotides, the CDR3 is TGTGCCAGCTCACCGCTAGTTTTCCACGAGCAGTACTTC.

The J gene is TRBJ2-7, the V gene TRBV25-1; 10 nucleotides agree with TRBD1. CDR1 is MGHDK, CDR2 SYGVNS, per germline. J was trimmed by 5 bases and V by 1 base; bases with no gene match: 8. This CDR3 contains 16 residues. Here the CDR3 reads CASSEWRGDRGDEQYF. The CDR3 nucleotides read TGTGCCAGCAGTGAATGGAGGGGGGACAGGGGAGACGAGCAGTACTTC.

This clone came up a few times. The genes are TRBV7-2 and TRBJ2-7; 9 nucleotides line up with TRBD2. The V and J ends lost 5 bases and 2 bases, in that order; junction bases with no gene match: 7. The CDR3 consists of 15 residues. The germline V gene encodes CDR1 SGHTA and CDR2 FQGNSA. CDR3 nucleotide sequence: TGTGCCAGCAGCCCAAGAGGGACTAGCACCTACGAGCAGTACTTC. This codes for CASSPRGTSTYEQYF.

The chain uses TRBV24-1 and TRBJ2-1; 7 bases are shared with TRBD1. CDR3 size: 16 residues. CDR1 and CDR2 (germline): KGHDR, SFDVKD. J was trimmed by 6 bases and V by 4 bases; bases with no gene match: 11. CDR3 DNA sequence: TGTGCCACCAGTGACGCGACGGGACAGCCAGCCAATGAGCAGTTCTTC. Protein: CATSDATGQPANEQFF.

This rearrangement joins TRBV7-2 to TRBJ2-1; D is undetermined. Trimming cost V 4 bases and J 8 bases, with 24 bases left between them. This CDR3 is built from 17 residues. Germline assignment: CDR1 SGHTA and CDR2 FQGNSA. This chain's CDR3 is CASSSRHWANSNDEQFF. The CDR3, as DNA: TGTGCCAGCAGCTCCAGACATTGGGCGAATTCCAACGATGAGCAGTTCTTC.

The V call is TRBV7-7, the J call TRBJ2-5, with a weak D call TRBD2 (5 bases). The CDR3 runs to 13 residues. Germline CDR1 is SSHAT and CDR2 is FNYEAQ (reference sequence). V lost 5 bases to trimming and J lost 5 bases, with 12 bases between them. This chain's CDR3 is CASSLDLGETQYF. CDR3 sequence (DNA): TGTGCCAGCAGCCTGGACTTGGGGGAGACCCAGTACTTC.

This clone has more than one count but fewer than ten. V usage is TRBV6-2 or TRBV6-3 and J usage is TRBJ1-1, with TRBD1 identical over 8 bases. J gave up 4 bases and V 2 bases, and 12 bases lay outside the gene matches. Germline CDR1 reads MNHEY; CDR2 reads SVGEGT. CDR3 length: 17 residues. CDR3 nucleotide sequence: TGTGCCAGCAGTTACCCGCTCCTCGGACAGGGTAGCACTGAAGCTTTCTTT. Its protein is CASSYPLLGQGSTEAFF.

The chain recombines TRBV27 with TRBJ1-6; D might be TRBD1 (5 bases). CDR3 length: 15 amino acids. Looked up from germline, CDR1 is MNHEY and CDR2 is SMNVEV (reference sequence). V was cut by 7 bases and J by 12 bases, with 22 bases left in between. The CDR3 sequence: CASKSNRDVGGPLHF. The CDR3 coding sequence is TGTGCCAGCAAATCTAACCGGGACGTGGGGGGACCCCTCCACTTT.

The rearrangement uses TRBV7-8 and TRBJ1-1, with D maybe TRBD1 (5 bases). From germline, CDR1 is SGHVS and CDR2 FQNEAQ. The CDR3 has 14 residues. Trimming pared 5 bases from V and 8 bases from J, leaving 18 bases between. The CDR3 coding sequence is TGTGCCAGCAGCCGGACCGGACAATCCTCCGAAGCTTTCTTT. As protein: CASSRTGQSSEAFF.

The chain carries TRBV27 and TRBJ1-6; possibly TRBD1 for D (5 bases). This CDR3 has 19 residues. The germline gives CDR1 MNHEY, CDR2 SMNVEV (reference sequence). V gave up 4 bases and J gave up 1 base, with 20 bases separating them. This CDR3 reads CASSSPRGGLGSYNSPLHF. CDR3 DNA: TGTGCCAGCAGTTCCCCCCGGGGGGGTCTAGGGTCCTATAATTCACCCCTCCACTTT.

The chain combines TRBV11-2 with TRBJ2-7, with 8 bases aligning to TRBD2. From germline, CDR1 is SGHAT and CDR2 FQNNGV. The ends lost 2 bases at V and 4 bases at J; junction bases unmatched: 4. The CDR3 has 14 amino acids. This chain's CDR3 is CASSLTSGLYEQYF. In nucleotides, the CDR3 is TGTGCCAGCAGCTTAACTAGCGGCTTGTACGAGCAGTACTTC.

This chain connects TRBV7-8 to TRBJ1-4; 7 nucleotides align to TRBD1. V shed 2 bases, J shed 8 bases, and the junction held 8 bases outside the gene matches. The CDR3 spans 15 residues. The germline V gene has CDR1 SGHVS and CDR2 FQNEAQ. The chain's CDR3 is CASSLLDREWEKLFF. The CDR3 DNA reads as TGTGCCAGCAGCTTACTCGACAGGGAGTGGGAAAAACTGTTTTTT. Based on the CDR3 plus reference TRBV7-8 and TRBJ1-4, the full variable domain is GAGVSQSPRYKVAKRGQDVALRCDPISGHVSLFWYQQALGQGPEFLTYFQNEAQLDKSGLPSDRFFAERPEGSVSTLKIQRTQQEDSAVYLCASSLLDREWEKLFFGSGTQLSVL.

V and J are TRBV4-3 and TRBJ1-5; 8 bases line up with TRBD1. Losses at the gene ends were 0 bases for V and 4 bases for J; bases not matched to a gene: 2. The CDR3 has 15 residues. Germline assignment: CDR1 LGHNA and CDR2 YSLEER. CDR3 nucleotide sequence: TGCGCCAGCAGCCAAGATCGGACAGGGAATCAGCCCCAGCATTTT. It translates to CASSQDRTGNQPQHF.

V gene TRBV4-3 combines with J gene TRBJ2-1; D perhaps matches TRBD1 (6 bases). CDR3 length: 14 residues. V was trimmed by 1 base and J by 10 bases, leaving 14 bases between them. Germline values: CDR1 LGHNA, CDR2 YSLEER. CDR3 sequence reads: CASSQVQGGREQFF. The CDR3 nucleotides read TGCGCCAGCAGCCAAGTACAGGGCGGAAGAGAGCAGTTCTTC.

The sample holds one count of this clone. The chain uses TRBV10-2 and TRBJ2-2, with 11 bases matching TRBD2. Trimming took 6 bases from V and 3 from J; bases not matched to a gene: 6. This CDR3 is built from 16 residues. The germline V gene encodes CDR1 WSHSY and CDR2 SAAADI. The DNA of the CDR3 is TGCGCCAGCAGGGCCACTAGCGGGAGTTACACCGGGGAGCTGTTTTTT. It specifies CASRATSGSYTGELFF.

The gene calls are TRBV5-1 and TRBJ1-1, with 7 bases identical to TRBD1. J gave up 4 bases and V 1 base, and 13 bases lay outside the gene matches. Germline loops: CDR1 SGHRS, CDR2 YFSETQ. The CDR3 totals 17 residues. The CDR3 here is CASSLSPNRQGGTEAFF. Written as DNA, the CDR3 is TGCGCCAGCAGCTTGAGCCCTAACCGACAGGGTGGCACTGAAGCTTTCTTT.

This chain connects TRBV5-6 to TRBJ1-6; 9 bases align to TRBD1. The CDR3 is 16 amino acids. Germline loops: CDR1 SGHDT, CDR2 YYEEEE. V lost 2 bases, J lost 8 bases, and 8 bases stayed unmatched. As DNA, the CDR3 is TGTGCCAGCAGCTTACAAGTGGGACAGGGTGATTCACCCCTCCACTTT. This translates into CASSLQVGQGDSPLHF.

Points on this clone: The junction departs from germline at one end; a sequencing error may be responsible. Other DNA sequences in this sample translate to the same CDR3. This chain uses TRBV28 with TRBJ1-5, with 11 bases identical to TRBD1. Germline V gene sequence: CDR1 MDHEN, CDR2 SYDVKM. The CDR3 loop spans 14 amino acids. CDR3 region: CASTDRGLAQPQHF. In DNA form, the CDR3 reads TGTGCTAGCACGGACAGGGGGCTTGCTCAGCCCCAGCATTTT.

The chain joins TRBV5-1 to TRBJ1-4, with 7 nucleotides matching TRBD1. Losses at the gene ends were 4 bases for V and 3 bases for J; bases not matched to a gene: 6. The V gene's germline CDR1 is SGHRS and CDR2 YFSETQ. The CDR3 runs 15 residues. The DNA for the CDR3 is TGCGCCAGCAGCGCTACCGGGACAGCTAATGAAAAACTGTTTTTT. This encodes CASSATGTANEKLFF.

The CDR3 DNA reads as TGTGCCAGCAGCGTCTCCGGGACAAGGAACACTGAAGCTTTCTTT. It encodes CASSVSGTRNTEAFF. The chain couples TRBV9 to TRBJ1-1; a possible D gene is TRBD1 (6 bases). CDR1 is SGDLS and CDR2 is YYNGEE in the germline V gene. CDR3 length: 15 residues. The germline V and J ends were trimmed by 2 bases and 1 base, with 12 bases remaining between them.

The chain has TRBV10-3 and TRBJ2-7; D is unresolved. The CDR3 totals 11 residues. The germline CDR1 and CDR2 sequences are ENHRY and SYGVKD. Trimming cost V 6 bases and J 7 bases, with 10 bases left between them. The CDR3 DNA is TGTGCCATCAGATCGTCCCGTGAGCAGTACTTC. Translated: CAIRSSREQYF.